Reported below is one T cell receptor beta chain. Its antigen is still unknown. This entry is derived from a study of beta chain features in type 1 diabetes. Study-wide points: Across patients, naive, central memory and Treg TCRB repertoires exhibited apparently greater similarity than was observed across healthy donors. The study found moderately but significantly shorter TCRB CDR3s in all four CD4+ subsets of Type 1 diabetes patients.

The isolated RNA, all of it, was reverse transcribed, so expressed TCRB transcripts were what got sequenced. Sequencing was performed with immunoSEQ multiplex PCR; in TCRdb, only in-frame clones are kept and a portion is missing. Of around 260,000 clones in the sample, 24% are singletons; the top ten hold around 0.012%. CD45RO/CCR7/CD25/CD127/CD95/CD27 sorting isolated CD4+ naive, central memory, regulatory and stem cell-like memory cells. The length of the CDR3 is 11 residues. V was pared by 6 bases and J by 4 bases, with 3 bases of the junction left unmatched. Germline CDR1 DFQATT, CDR2 SNEGSKA (reference sequence).

The source of this sequence is a woman in her 30s with type 1 diabetes. This chain links TRBV20-1 with TRBJ2-7; 7 bases are a match to TRBD2. Sequencing used naive CD4+ T cells from blood. The DNA for the CDR3 is TGCAGTGCCGCAGCGGGGTACGAGCAGTACTTC. This codes for CSAAAGYEQYF.